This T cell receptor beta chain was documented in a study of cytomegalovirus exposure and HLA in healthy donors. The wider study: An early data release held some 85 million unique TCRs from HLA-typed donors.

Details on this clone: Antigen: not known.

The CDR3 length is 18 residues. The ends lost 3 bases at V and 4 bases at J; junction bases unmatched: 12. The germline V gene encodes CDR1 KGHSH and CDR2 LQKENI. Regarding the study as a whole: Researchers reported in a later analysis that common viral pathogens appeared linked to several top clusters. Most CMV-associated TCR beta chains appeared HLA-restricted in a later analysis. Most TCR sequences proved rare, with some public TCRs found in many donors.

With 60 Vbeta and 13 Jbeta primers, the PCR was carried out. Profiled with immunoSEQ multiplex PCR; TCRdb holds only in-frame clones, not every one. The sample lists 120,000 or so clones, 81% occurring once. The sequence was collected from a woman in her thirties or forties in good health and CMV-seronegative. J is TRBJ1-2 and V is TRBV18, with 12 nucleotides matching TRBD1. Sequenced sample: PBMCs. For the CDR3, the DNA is TGTGCCAGCTCACCCCTTGGGACAGGGGGCGACAATAGCTATGGCTACACCTTC. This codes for CASSPLGTGGDNSYGYTF. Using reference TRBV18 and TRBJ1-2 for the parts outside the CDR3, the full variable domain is NAGVMQNPRHLVRRRGQEARLRCSPMKGHSHVYWYRQLPEEGLKFMVYLQKENIIDESGMPKERFSAEFPKEGPSILRIQQVVRGDSAAYFCASSPLGTGGDNSYGYTFGSGTRLTVV.